Shown below are 10 T cell receptor beta chains from a single sample sequenced in a study of long-term antiretroviral therapy in people with HIV. They ran version v3.0 of the immunoSEQ assay at survey level. The data were produced by immunoSEQ multiplex PCR, yet TCRdb's version contains in-frame clones alone and is incomplete. The repertoire holds 17,000 or so clones, with 90% to 95% as singletons. Source: unsorted PBMCs, taken 0.3 years after starting antiretroviral therapy. These receptors were taken from a man between 60 and 70 years old with HIV.

CDR3 nucleotide sequence: TGTGCCAGCAGCTCCTTTACTGAGCAGTTCTTC. Amino acids: CASSSFTEQFF. The rearrangement uses TRBV7-9 and TRBJ2-1; no reliable D call. V gave up 4 bases and J gave up 9 bases, with 7 bases separating them. Germline CDR1 is SEHNR and CDR2 is FQNEAQ (reference sequence). The CDR3 loop spans 11 amino acids.

V gene TRBV6-5 combines with J gene TRBJ2-7, with D possibly being TRBD1 (6 bases). Germline V gives CDR1 MNHEY, CDR2 SVGAGI. The CDR3 consists of 12 residues. The V and J ends lost 8 bases and 7 bases respectively, with 15 bases between them. This chain's CDR3 is CASSQGFGEQYF. Here the CDR3 DNA reads TGTGCCAGCTCACAGGGCTTCGGGGAGCAGTACTTC.

The chain links TRBV7-9 to TRBJ2-1; TRBD1 might be the D (5 bases). CDR1 and CDR2 from the germline V gene are SEHNR and FQNEAQ (reference sequence). V gave up 3 bases and J gave up 12 bases, with 9 bases separating them. The length of the CDR3 is 11 residues. The CDR3 is CASSFRGWQFF. CDR3 nucleotide sequence: TGTGCCAGCAGCTTTAGGGGATGGCAGTTCTTC.

This clone was observed a single time. This rearrangement joins TRBV5-4 to TRBJ2-7; 9 bases match TRBD1. J lost 6 bases, V lost 2 bases, and 9 bases had no gene match. This CDR3 is built from 15 residues. In germline, CDR1 is SGHNT, CDR2 YYREEE (reference sequence). The CDR3 nucleotides read TGTGCCAGCAGCTTACCGACAGGGGGGGATGGCGAGCAGTACTTC. This gives the protein CASSLPTGGDGEQYF.

The genes are TRBV7-2 and TRBJ1-5; TRBD1 aligns across 9 bases. This CDR3 spans 17 amino acids. Per germline, CDR1 SGHTA and CDR2 FQGNSA. Losses at the gene ends were 4 bases for V and 2 bases for J; bases not matched to a gene: 9. CDR3 DNA sequence: TGTGCCAGCAGCTCCTTCATCCGGGACAGGGGCAATCAGCCCCAGCATTTT. It translates to CASSSFIRDRGNQPQHF.

The V and J genes are TRBV10-1 and TRBJ1-6; no clear D gene. Trimming stripped 2 bases from V and 5 bases from J, with 1 base between. The CDR3 extends over 12 amino acids. Germline loops: CDR1 WNHNN, CDR2 SYGVQD (reference sequence). The CDR3 sequence: CASSENNSPLHF. Here the CDR3 DNA reads TGCGCCAGCAGTGAGAATAATTCACCCCTCCACTTT.

The CDR3 DNA sequence: TGCGCCAGCAGCGACTCGGGCGGAGCCGCGGCGGAGCAGTACTTC. This encodes CASSDSGGAAAEQYF. The chain uses TRBV5-1 and TRBJ2-7, with unresolved D. Germline V gives CDR1 SGHRS, CDR2 YFSETQ. The V gene lost 4 bases and the J gene lost 7 bases, with 21 bases spanning the gap. The length of the CDR3 is 15 residues.

The chain has TRBV23-1 and TRBJ2-2, with 9 bases aligning to TRBD1. TRBV23-1 qualifies as an ORF whose function is uncertain. V shed 4 bases, J shed 5 bases, and the junction held 8 bases outside the gene matches. The CDR3 covers 16 residues. This chain's CDR3 is CASSPPGTGSTGELFF. Here the CDR3 DNA reads TGCGCCAGCAGTCCCCCAGGGACAGGGTCGACCGGGGAGCTGTTTTTT.

The chain combines TRBV29-1 with TRBJ2-2; D is possibly TRBD1 (6 bases). Trimming pared 7 bases from V and 0 bases from J, leaving 9 bases between. Germline V gene data show CDR1 as SQVTM and CDR2 as ANQGSEA. The CDR3 spans 13 residues. The CDR3 sequence: CSAGAANTGELFF. In nucleotides, the CDR3 is TGCAGCGCAGGGGCGGCGAACACCGGGGAGCTGTTTTTT.

The chain recombines TRBV11-3 with TRBJ2-1, with a tentative D call TRBD2 (6 bases). The CDR3 length is 12 residues. CDR1 SGHNT and CDR2 YENEEA come from the germline V gene. V was pared by 4 bases and J by 7 bases, with 8 bases between. CDR3 protein: CASSWGRNEQFF. The DNA of the CDR3 is TGTGCCAGCAGCTGGGGGAGGAATGAGCAGTTCTTC.